Listed below are T cell receptor beta chains from one sample, sequenced in a study of cytomegalovirus exposure and HLA in healthy donors. Clones were read by immunoSEQ multiplex PCR, and TCRdb kept only the in-frame ones, dropping some. The sample yields 35,000 to 40,000 clones, 74% seen once. The source material was PBMCs. These receptors were collected from a man aged 30-40 years in good health and CMV-seronegative. The conserved cysteine and the conserved F or W are not part of the CDR3 here.

TRBV5-1,ASSLAGKADTQY
TRBV25-1,ASSEFGGPSETQY
TRBV6-6,ASSYLDTDTQY
TRBV6-1,ASSEAHWTGADEQY
TRBV18,ASSPRATEEKLF
TRBV19,ASRIENREKLF
TRBV5-5,ASSYRGNEQF
TRBV6-4,ASSAGDTGELF
TRBV2,ASSGQGFTEAF
TRBV11-2,ASSLESPLSYEQY
TRBV7-2,ASSLIDVQRIVQY
TRBV6-5,ASSYSPYRGTGELF
TRBV6-1,ASSERFRDNSPLH
TRBV7-6,ASSTRVAGLFSYNEQF
TRBV28,ASSQTREQY
TRBV28,ASSFSGRFIETQY
TRBV28,ASSTPRSYSSGNTIY
TRBV7-8,ASSGTQNTGELF
TRBV7-2,ASSLDVGEQY
TRBV11-2,ASSLVGGTEQY
TRBV18,ASSPWAGETQY
TRBV5-1,ASSLGGTDSGNTIY
TRBV7-2,ASKAARGTDTQY
TRBV28,ASSPNGVSYEQY
TRBV5-8,ASSLVLAGGSEQF
TRBV19,ASSIGGRTYTFSSHNEQF
TRBV2,ASSANPRAEAF
TRBV5-4,ASSPLRGSSDNEQF
TRBV5-4,ASSLGRSTDTQY
TRBV7-8,ASSSRRQGTNGGEQY
TRBV6-5,ASSSTGHGLNQPQH
TRBV29-1,SVERGLVDEQF
TRBV5-4,ASSGTSGPGETQY
TRBV5-4,ASSFGLAKNIQY
TRBV30,AWSGQGLQPQH
TRBV6-5,ASSYSLREGQF
TRBV6-5,ASSSRTGGNTEAF
TRBV14,ASSQVAGGSTSYNEQF
TRBV6-5,ASSRDTGTSPQH
TRBV6-5,ASSYGGTALRAF
TRBV11-2,ASSLGQGGTNEKLF
TRBV7-9,ASSFRQGSTDTQY
TRBV7-6,ASSTSTGELF
TRBV5-4,ASSLVGGNTIY
TRBV28,ASSLPDREGSEAF
TRBV14,ASSQGSGGTQY
TRBV27,ASRDRTGTNTEAF
TRBV19,ASRRDRRDTQY
TRBV6-6,ASSYSTEQY
TRBV18,ASSSSSAGGYT
TRBV2,ASSEGTSRNEQF
TRBV5-6,ASSLSTSEQY
TRBV11-2,ASRQGTSQF
TRBV7-3,ASSATSGSYNEQF
TRBV5-1,ASRQGADTQY
TRBV27,ASRPTGLDWDPYGYT
TRBV19,ASRAAGEVYNEQF